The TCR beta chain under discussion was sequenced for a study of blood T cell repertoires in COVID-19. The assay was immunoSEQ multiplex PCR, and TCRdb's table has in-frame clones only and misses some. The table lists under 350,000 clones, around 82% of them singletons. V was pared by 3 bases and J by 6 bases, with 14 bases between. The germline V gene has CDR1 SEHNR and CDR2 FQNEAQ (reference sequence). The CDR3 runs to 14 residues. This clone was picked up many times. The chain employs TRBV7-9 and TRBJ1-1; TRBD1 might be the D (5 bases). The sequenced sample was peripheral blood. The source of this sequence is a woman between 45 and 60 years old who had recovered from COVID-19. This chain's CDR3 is CASSFQTDSPEAFF. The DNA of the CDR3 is TGTGCCAGCAGCTTCCAGACAGACAGCCCTGAAGCTTTCTTT. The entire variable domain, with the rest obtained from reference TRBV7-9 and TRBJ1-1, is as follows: DTGVSQNPRHKITKRGQNVTFRCDPISEHNRLYWYRQTLGQGPEFLTYFQNEAQLEKSRLLSDRFSAERPKGSFSTLEIQRTEQGDSAMYLCASSFQTDSPEAFFGQGTRLTVV.